This T cell receptor (beta chain) emerged from a study of lung T cells in sarcoidosis with Löfgren's syndrome. TCRdb recomputed calls from the reads with MiXCR, one row per CDR3 protein. The sample lists approximately 260 distinct CDR3 sequences; roughly 25% were seen once. The length of the CDR3 is 14 residues. Trimming took off 6 bases at V and 5 bases at J, with 13 bases between the two ends. Germline CDR1 reads MNHNS; CDR2 reads SASEGT. In this sample, this clonotype is large. The specimen was CD4+ T cells from bronchoalveolar lavage. The chain couples TRBV6-1 to TRBJ2-2; TRBD1 might be the D (5 bases). This clonotype was sampled from a human donor with sarcoidosis (Löfgren's syndrome or another form), or a control subject (not recorded which). In DNA, the CDR3 is TGTGCCAGCAGACTTCAGGGTGGGACCGGGGAGCTGTTTTTT. The encoded protein is CASRLQGGTGELFF.